The 5 T cell receptor beta chains below were found in one sample sequenced in a study of T cell repertoires in cytomegalovirus infection. The antigens for these receptors are not known. TCRdb re-analysed the reads in MiXCR, keeping a single row per CDR3 protein. The profile covers roughly 800,000 distinct CDR3 sequences, with 29% appearing a single time and about 12% taken by the ten largest. The sequenced sample was cultured CD8+ T cells from PBMCs, obtained from culture after CMV antigen stimulation. These receptors all come from a human donor in good health (CMV status not recorded). Some clones in this sample may be carry-over from other donors' samples.

The chain uses TRBV11-3 and TRBJ1-5, with D uncertain. The CDR3 runs 12 residues. CDR1 is SGHNT, CDR2 YENEEA, per germline. Between the trimmed V and J ends, which lost 8 bases and 12 bases, there was a span of 17 bases. CDR3 amino acids: CASSDGGFRQHF. CDR3 bases: TGTGCCAGCTCAGACGGTGGCTTTCGCCAGCATTTT.

The chain links TRBV6-6 to TRBJ1-5; 10 bases align to TRBD1. With 5 bases clipped from V and 2 bases from J, the junction kept 18 bases outside the gene matches. The germline CDR1 and CDR2 sequences are MNHNY and SVGAGI (reference sequence). The CDR3 sequence is 20 residues long. CDR3 loop: CASSLMSGTGDFSGNQPQHF. CDR3 DNA sequence: TGTGCCAGCAGTCTCATGTCCGGGACAGGGGATTTCTCTGGCAATCAGCCCCAGCATTTT.

This chain joins TRBV12-3 or TRBV12-4 and TRBJ2-1, with 8 bases lining up with TRBD2. V was pared by 10 bases and J by 3 bases, with 14 bases of the junction left unmatched. There are 16 residues in the CDR3. Here the CDR3 DNA reads TGTGCCACACGGGGGGGGGAAAAGGCCAACTACAATGAGCAGTTCTTC. It is translated as CATRGGEKANYNEQFF.

Remarks on this clonotype: A much larger clone differs by one base, so this may be a read error. V usage is TRBV5-6 and J usage is TRBJ1-5; D is ambiguous. The germline V gene encodes CDR1 SGHDT and CDR2 YYEEEE. The CDR3 extends over 12 amino acids. The CDR3 spells CTSSLWEQPQHF. DNA for the CDR3: TGTACCAGCAGCTTGTGGGAGCAGCCCCAGCATTTT.

In its sample, this clonotype was seen many times. J is TRBJ2-3 and V is TRBV13, with D unresolved. V was shortened by 6 bases and J by 1 base, with 5 bases between the two germline ends. There are 12 residues in the CDR3. Germline CDR1 reads PRHDT; CDR2 reads FYEKMQ (reference sequence). The CDR3 region is CASRYGTDTQYF. The DNA for the CDR3 is TGTGCCAGCAGATATGGCACAGATACGCAGTATTTT.